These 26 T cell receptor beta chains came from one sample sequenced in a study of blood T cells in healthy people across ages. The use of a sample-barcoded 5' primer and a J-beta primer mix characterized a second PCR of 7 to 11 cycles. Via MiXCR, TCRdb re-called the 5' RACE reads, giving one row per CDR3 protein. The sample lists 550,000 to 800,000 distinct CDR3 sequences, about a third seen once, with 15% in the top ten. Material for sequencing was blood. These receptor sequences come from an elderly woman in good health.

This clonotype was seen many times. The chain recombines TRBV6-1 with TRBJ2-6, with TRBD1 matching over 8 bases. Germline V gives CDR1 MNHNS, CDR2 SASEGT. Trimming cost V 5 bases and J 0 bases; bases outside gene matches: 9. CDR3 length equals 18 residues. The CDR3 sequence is CASSLSGTGFSGANVLTF. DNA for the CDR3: TGTGCCAGCAGTCTATCCGGGACAGGATTCTCTGGGGCCAACGTCCTGACTTTC.

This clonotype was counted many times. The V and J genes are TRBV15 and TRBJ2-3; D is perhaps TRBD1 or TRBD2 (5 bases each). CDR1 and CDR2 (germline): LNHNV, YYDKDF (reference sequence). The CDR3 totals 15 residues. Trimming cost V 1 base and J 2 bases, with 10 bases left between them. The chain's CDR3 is CATSRGDPFTDTQYF. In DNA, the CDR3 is TGTGCCACCAGCAGAGGGGACCCCTTCACAGATACGCAGTATTTT.

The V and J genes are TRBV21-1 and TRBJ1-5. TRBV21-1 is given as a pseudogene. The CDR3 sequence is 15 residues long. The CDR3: CARTPAGGSNQPQHF. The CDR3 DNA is TGTGCCAGAACACCCGCGGGGGGGAGCAATCAGCCCCAGCATTTT.

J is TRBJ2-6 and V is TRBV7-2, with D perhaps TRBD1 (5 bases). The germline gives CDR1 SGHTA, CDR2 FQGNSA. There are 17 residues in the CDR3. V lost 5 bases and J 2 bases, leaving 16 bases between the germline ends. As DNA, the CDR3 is TGTGCCAGCAGCCGCCGTGGGGTACAGGCTGGGGCCAACGTCCTGACTTTC. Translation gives CASSRRGVQAGANVLTF.

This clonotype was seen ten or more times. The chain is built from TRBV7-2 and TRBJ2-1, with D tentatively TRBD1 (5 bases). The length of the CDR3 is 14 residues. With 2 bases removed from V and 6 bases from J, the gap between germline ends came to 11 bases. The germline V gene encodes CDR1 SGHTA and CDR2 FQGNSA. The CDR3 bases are TGTGCCAGCAGCTTACTCGCCAGGGCCAATGAGCAGTTCTTC. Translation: CASSLLARANEQFF. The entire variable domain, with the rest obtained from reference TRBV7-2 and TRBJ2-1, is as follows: GAGVSQSPSNKVTEKGKDVELRCDPISGHTALYWYRQSLGQGLEFLIYFQGNSAPDKSGLPSDRFSAERTGGSVSTLTIQRTQQEDSAVYLCASSLLARANEQFFGPGTRLTVL.

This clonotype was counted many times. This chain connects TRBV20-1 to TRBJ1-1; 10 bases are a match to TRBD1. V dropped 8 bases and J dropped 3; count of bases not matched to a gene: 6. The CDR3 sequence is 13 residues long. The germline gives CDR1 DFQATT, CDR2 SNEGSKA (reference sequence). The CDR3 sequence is CSPLGQGYTEAFF. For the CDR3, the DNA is TGCAGTCCGTTGGGACAGGGGTACACTGAAGCTTTCTTT.

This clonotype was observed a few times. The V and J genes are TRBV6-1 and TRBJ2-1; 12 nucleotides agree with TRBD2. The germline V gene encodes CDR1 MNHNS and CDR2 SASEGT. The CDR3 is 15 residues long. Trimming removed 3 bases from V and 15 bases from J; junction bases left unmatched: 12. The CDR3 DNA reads TGTGCCAGCAGTGAGAGCCGGACTAGCGGGGACCCGAGGTTCTTC. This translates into CASSESRTSGDPRFF.

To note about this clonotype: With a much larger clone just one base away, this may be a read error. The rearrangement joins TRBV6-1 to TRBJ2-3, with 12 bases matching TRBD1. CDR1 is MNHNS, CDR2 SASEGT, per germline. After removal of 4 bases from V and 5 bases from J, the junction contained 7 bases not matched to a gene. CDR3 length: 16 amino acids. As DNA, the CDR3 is TGTGCCAGCAGTGCGGGACAGGGGGCTGGTGTAGATACGCAGTATTTT. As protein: CASSAGQGAGVDTQYF.

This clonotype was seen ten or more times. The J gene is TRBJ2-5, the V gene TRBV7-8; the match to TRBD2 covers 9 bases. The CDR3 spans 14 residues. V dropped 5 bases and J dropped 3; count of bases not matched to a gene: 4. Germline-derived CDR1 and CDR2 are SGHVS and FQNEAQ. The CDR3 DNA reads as TGTGCCAGCAGCACCGTAGCGGGGGAAGAGACCCAGTACTTC. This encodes CASSTVAGEETQYF.

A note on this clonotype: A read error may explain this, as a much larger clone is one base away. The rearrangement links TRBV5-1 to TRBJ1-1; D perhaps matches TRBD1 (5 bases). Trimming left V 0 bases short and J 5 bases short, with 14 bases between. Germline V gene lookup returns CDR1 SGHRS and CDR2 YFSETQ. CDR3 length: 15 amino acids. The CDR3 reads CASSLEAGGRTEAFF. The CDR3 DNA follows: TGCGCCAGCAGCTTGGAGGCGGGGGGGAGGACTGAAGCTTTCTTT. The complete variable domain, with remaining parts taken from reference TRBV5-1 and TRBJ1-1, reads KAGVTQTPRYLIKTRGQQVTLSCSPISGHRSVSWYQQTPGQGLQFLFEYFSETQRNKGNFPGRFSGRQFSNSRSEMNVSTLELGDSALYLCASSLEAGGRTEAFFGQGTRLTVV.

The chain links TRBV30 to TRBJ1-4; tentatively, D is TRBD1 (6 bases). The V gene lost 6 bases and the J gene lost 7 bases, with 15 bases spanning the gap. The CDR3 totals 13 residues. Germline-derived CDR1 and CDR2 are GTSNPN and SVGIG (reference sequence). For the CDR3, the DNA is TGTGCCTGCCCGTGGGGGGCCGGTGAAAAACTGTTTTTT. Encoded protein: CACPWGAGEKLFF. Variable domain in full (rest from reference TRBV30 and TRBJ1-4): SQTIHQWPATLVQPVGSPLSLECTVEGTSNPNLYWYRQAAGRGLQLLFYSVGIGQISSEVPQNLSASRPQDRQFILSSKKLLLSDSGFYLCACPWGAGEKLFFGSGTQLSVL.

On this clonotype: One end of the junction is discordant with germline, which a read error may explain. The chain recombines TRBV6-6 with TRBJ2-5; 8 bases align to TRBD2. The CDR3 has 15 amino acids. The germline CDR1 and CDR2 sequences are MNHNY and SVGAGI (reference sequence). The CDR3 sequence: CASSRSGLEGETQYF. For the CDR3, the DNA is TGCGCCAGCAGCCGATCGGGACTAGAGGGGGAGACCCAGTACTTC.

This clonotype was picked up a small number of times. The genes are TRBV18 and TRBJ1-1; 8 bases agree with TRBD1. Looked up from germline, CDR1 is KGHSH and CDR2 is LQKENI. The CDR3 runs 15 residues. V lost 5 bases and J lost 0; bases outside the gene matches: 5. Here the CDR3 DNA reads TGTGCCAGCTCAGGTGGACAGGGATTGAACACTGAAGCTTTCTTT. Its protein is CASSGGQGLNTEAFF.

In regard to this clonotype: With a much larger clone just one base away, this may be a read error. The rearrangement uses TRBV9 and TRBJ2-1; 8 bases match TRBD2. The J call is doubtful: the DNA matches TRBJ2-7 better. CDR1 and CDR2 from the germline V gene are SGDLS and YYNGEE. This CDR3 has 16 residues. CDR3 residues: CASSVADLAGYNEQYF. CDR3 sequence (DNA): TGTGCCAGCAGCGTAGCTGACCTAGCGGGCTACAATGAGCAGTACTTC.

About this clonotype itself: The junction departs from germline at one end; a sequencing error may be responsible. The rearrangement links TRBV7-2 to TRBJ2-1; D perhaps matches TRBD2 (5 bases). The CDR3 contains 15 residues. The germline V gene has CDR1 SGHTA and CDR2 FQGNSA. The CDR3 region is CAGSLAWAASYEQFF. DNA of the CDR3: TGTGCCGGCAGCTTAGCGTGGGCGGCCTCCTACGAGCAGTTCTTC.

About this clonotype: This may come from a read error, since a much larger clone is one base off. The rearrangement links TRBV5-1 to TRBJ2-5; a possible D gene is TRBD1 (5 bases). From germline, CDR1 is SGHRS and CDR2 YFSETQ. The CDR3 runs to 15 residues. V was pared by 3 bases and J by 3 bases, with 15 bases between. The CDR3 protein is CASSYAETEKETQYF. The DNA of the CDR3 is TGCGCCAGCAGCTATGCCGAGACAGAAAAAGAGACCCAGTACTTC.

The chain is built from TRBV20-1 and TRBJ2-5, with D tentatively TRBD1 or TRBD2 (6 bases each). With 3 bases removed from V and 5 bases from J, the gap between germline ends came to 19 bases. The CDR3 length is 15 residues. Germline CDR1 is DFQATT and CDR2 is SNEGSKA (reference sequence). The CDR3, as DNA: TGCAGTGCTAGGAGGGGGACTCCCAATACGGAGACCCAGTACTTC. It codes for CSARRGTPNTETQYF.

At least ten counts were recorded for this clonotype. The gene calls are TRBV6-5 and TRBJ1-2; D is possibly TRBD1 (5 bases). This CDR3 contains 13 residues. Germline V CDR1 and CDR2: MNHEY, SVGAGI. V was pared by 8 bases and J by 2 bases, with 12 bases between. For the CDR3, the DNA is TGTGCCAGCGCCAGCGGGGCAAACTATGGCTACACCTTC. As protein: CASASGANYGYTF.

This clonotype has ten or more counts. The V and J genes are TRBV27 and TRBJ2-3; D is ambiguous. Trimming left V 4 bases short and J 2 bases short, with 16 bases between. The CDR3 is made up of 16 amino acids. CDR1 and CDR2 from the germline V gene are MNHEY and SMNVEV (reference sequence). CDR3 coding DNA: TGTGCCAGCAGTTCCCCCGTAGGTCGGATCACAGATACGCAGTATTTT. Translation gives CASSSPVGRITDTQYF.

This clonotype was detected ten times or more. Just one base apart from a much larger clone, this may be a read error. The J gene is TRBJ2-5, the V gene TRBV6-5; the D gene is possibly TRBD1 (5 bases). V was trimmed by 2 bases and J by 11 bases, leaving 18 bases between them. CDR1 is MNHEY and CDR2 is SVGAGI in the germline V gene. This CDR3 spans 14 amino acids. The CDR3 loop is CASSYEIGHNEQYF. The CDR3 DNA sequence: TGTGCCAGCAGTTACGAGATAGGACACAATGAGCAGTACTTC.

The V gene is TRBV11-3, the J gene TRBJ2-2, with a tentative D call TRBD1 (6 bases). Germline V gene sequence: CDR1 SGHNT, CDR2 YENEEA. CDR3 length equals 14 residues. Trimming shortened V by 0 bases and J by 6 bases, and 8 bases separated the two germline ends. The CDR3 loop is CASSLDAGAGELFF. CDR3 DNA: TGTGCCAGCAGCTTAGATGCAGGGGCCGGGGAGCTGTTTTTT.

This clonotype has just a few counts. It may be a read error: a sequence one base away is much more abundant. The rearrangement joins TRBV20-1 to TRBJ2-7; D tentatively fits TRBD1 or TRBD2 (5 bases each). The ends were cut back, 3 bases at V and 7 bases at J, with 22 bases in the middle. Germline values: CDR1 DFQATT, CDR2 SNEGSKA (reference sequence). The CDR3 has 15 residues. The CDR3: CSASSGTALNNEQYF. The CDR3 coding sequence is TGCAGTGCTAGTTCCGGGACGGCCCTCAACAATGAGCAGTACTTC.

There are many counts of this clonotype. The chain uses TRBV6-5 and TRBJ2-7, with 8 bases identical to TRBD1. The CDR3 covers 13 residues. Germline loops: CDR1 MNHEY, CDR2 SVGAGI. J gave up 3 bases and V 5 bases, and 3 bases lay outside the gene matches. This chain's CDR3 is CASSIQGGYEQYF. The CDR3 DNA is TGTGCCAGCAGTATACAGGGGGGCTACGAGCAGTACTTC.

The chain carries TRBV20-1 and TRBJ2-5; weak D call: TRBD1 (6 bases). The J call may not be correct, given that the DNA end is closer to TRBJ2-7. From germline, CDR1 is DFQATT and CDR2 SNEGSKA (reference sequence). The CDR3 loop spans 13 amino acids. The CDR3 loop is CSASGGLNYEQYF. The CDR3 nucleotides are TGCAGTGCTAGTGGGGGCCTGAACTACGAGCAGTACTTC.

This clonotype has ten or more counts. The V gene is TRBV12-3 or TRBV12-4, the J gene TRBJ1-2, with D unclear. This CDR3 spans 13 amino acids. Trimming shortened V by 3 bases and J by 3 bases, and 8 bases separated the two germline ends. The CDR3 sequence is CASSLAAYYGYTF. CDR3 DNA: TGTGCCAGCAGTTTGGCAGCCTACTATGGCTACACCTTC.

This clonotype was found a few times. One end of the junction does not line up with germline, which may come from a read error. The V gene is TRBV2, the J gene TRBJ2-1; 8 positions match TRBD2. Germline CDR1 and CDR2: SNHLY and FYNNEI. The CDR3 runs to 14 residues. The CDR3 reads CASSKAGVYNEQFF. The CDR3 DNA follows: TGTGCCAGCAGTAAAGCGGGGGTCTACAATGAGCAGTTCTTC.